This T cell receptor (beta chain) was recovered during a study of cytomegalovirus exposure and HLA in healthy donors. Study outcomes and limitations: Rarity characterized most TCR sequences, yet some public TCRs appeared in many donors.

This clone came up a few times. Its specificity is not known. Vbeta (60) and Jbeta (13) primers were used in the PCR. Only in-frame clones appear in the TCRdb table, and some are missing; sequencing was by immunoSEQ multiplex PCR. This sample has over 120,000 clones, with 65% to 80% found just once. The CDR3 is 16 residues long. V lost 4 bases and J 0 bases, leaving 13 bases between the germline ends. CDR1 is MGHDK, CDR2 SYGVNS, per germline. This TCR derives from a male donor in good health and CMV-seronegative. Source material: PBMCs. V is TRBV25-1 and J is TRBJ1-3; possibly TRBD1 for D (5 bases). The CDR3 here is CASSALGGVSGNTIYF. The CDR3 bases are TGTGCCAGCAGTGCCCTCGGGGGTGTCTCTGGAAACACCATATATTTT.